The 4 T cell receptor beta chains listed next were all sequenced from one sample in a study of metastatic and nonmetastatic thyroid tumors. TCRdb re-called the PCR reads via MiXCR. The table records 28,000 or so clones, 16% of them present only once. All patients reached thyroid surgery having received no treatment beforehand. Material for sequencing was blood. Receptor source: a female donor with papillary thyroid cancer or a benign thyroid nodule (not recorded which). Some clones in this sample may be carry-over from other donors' samples.

The chain is built from TRBV24-1 and TRBJ2-6; 10 bases align to TRBD1. Germline-derived CDR1 and CDR2 are KGHDR and SFDVKD. This CDR3 is 18 amino acids long. Germline trimming cut 10 bases from V and 6 bases from J; bases unmatched to any gene: 17. This CDR3 reads CATLSPGQGFYVANVLTF. For the CDR3, the DNA is TGTGCCACTCTTAGTCCGGGACAGGGGTTTTATGTGGCCAACGTCCTGACTTTC.

The rearrangement links TRBV20-1 to TRBJ1-2, with D maybe TRBD1 (5 bases). Trimming stripped 1 base from V and 4 bases from J, with 13 bases between. CDR1 is DFQATT, CDR2 SNEGSKA, per germline (reference sequence). The length of the CDR3 is 14 residues. The CDR3 reads CSARGEGGVYGYTF. The DNA for the CDR3 is TGCAGTGCTAGAGGGGAAGGAGGGGTCTATGGCTACACCTTC.

This clone occurred many times. V is TRBV11-3 and J is TRBJ2-4, with 7 bases lining up with TRBD1. The CDR3 totals 18 residues. Germline CDR1 is SGHNT and CDR2 is YENEEA. The ends lost 1 base at V and 0 bases at J; junction bases unmatched: 9. This CDR3 reads CASSLAGTGVIAKNIQYF. CDR3 nucleotides: TGTGCCAGCAGCTTAGCGGGAACAGGGGTTATAGCCAAAAACATTCAGTACTTC.

This clone was detected many times. The CDR3 coding sequence is TGTGCCAGCAGCCGTCGCGGGAGTACCGTCGATGAGCAGTTCTTC. Translated: CASSRRGSTVDEQFF. The chain has TRBV2 and TRBJ2-1, with 7 positions matching TRBD2. Losses at the gene ends were 6 bases for V and 8 bases for J; bases not matched to a gene: 13. This CDR3 region has 15 residues. Germline V gene data show CDR1 as SNHLY and CDR2 as FYNNEI.